Shown below are 25 T cell receptor beta chains from a single sample sequenced in a study of blood T cell repertoires in COVID-19. TCRdb's copy holds only in-frame clones and misses some; the assay was immunoSEQ multiplex PCR. The profile shows just over 150,000 clones, approximately 80% of them singletons. The specimen sequenced was peripheral blood. These receptors were obtained from a woman of 80 years or more with acute or convalescent COVID-19.

V and J are TRBV7-9 and TRBJ1-1; tentatively, D is TRBD1 (5 bases). This CDR3 contains 12 residues. Germline assignment: CDR1 SEHNR and CDR2 FQNEAQ (reference sequence). The V end lost 1 base, the J end lost 6 bases, and 6 bases lay between the germline ends. The CDR3 DNA sequence: TGTGCCAGCAGCTTAGGGGGCCCTGAAGCTTTCTTT. Protein sequence: CASSLGGPEAFF.

V and J are TRBV29-1 and TRBJ2-3; 8 nucleotides match TRBD2. The CDR3 is 14 residues long. The germline V gene encodes CDR1 SQVTM and CDR2 ANQGSEA. V was pared by 1 base and J by 2 bases, with 2 bases of the junction left unmatched. In nucleotides, the CDR3 is TGCAGCGTTGAAGGCGGGAGGAACACAGATACGCAGTATTTT. It is translated as CSVEGGRNTDTQYF.

The chain joins TRBV6-6 to TRBJ2-2; 7 nucleotides line up with TRBD1. Per germline, CDR1 MNHNY and CDR2 SVGAGI (reference sequence). The CDR3 is 16 amino acids. Unmatched junction bases numbered 7, after V lost 6 bases and J lost 0 bases. This CDR3 reads CASSIQGIPNTGELFF. CDR3 nucleotide sequence: TGTGCCAGCAGCATACAGGGGATTCCGAACACCGGGGAGCTGTTTTTT.

The rearrangement joins TRBV2 to TRBJ1-1; 7 bases are a match to TRBD1. The junction had 16 bases not matched to a gene; V was cut back by 6 bases and J by 3 bases. Germline-derived CDR1 and CDR2 are SNHLY and FYNNEI. This CDR3 has 17 amino acids. The CDR3 region is CASSPPDRTLVHTEAFF. In DNA form, the CDR3 reads TGTGCCAGCAGCCCCCCGGACAGGACCCTCGTACACACTGAAGCTTTCTTT.

This clone was observed once. The chain links TRBV27 to TRBJ1-1, with D possibly matching TRBD1 (5 bases). The germline V gene encodes CDR1 MNHEY and CDR2 SMNVEV (reference sequence). The CDR3 length is 12 residues. V dropped 4 bases and J dropped 12 bases, with 15 bases sitting between them. This CDR3 reads CASSSLSRETFF. Written as DNA, the CDR3 is TGTGCCAGCAGTTCCCTCTCCAGGGAAACTTTCTTT.

This clone was counted once. V and J are TRBV10-2 and TRBJ2-7, with 7 bases that match TRBD2. The germline CDR1 and CDR2 sequences are WSHSY and SAAADI. The J segment lost 1 base and the V segment lost 0 bases, leaving 3 bases of the junction unmatched. CDR3 size: 15 residues. Here the CDR3 DNA reads TGCGCCAGCAGTGAGTCTCCGGGAGGATCCTACGAGCAGTACTTC. As protein: CASSESPGGSYEQYF.

The chain has TRBV7-6 and TRBJ2-3; 7 nucleotides align to TRBD1. The V gene end was trimmed by 2 bases and the J gene end by 7 bases; junction bases not matched to a gene: 6. Germline V lookup: CDR1 SGHVS, CDR2 FNYEAQ. The CDR3 covers 14 residues. Written as DNA, the CDR3 is TGTGCCAGCAGCTTATTTCCAGGGGGTAATACGCAGTATTTT. Amino acid sequence: CASSLFPGGNTQYF.

The chain employs TRBV21-1 and TRBJ1-5. TRBV21-1 is a documented pseudogene. The CDR3 consists of 16 residues. CDR3 sequence reads: CASSLLEVKGNQPQHF. DNA of the CDR3: TGTGCCAGCAGCCTTCTGGAGGTTAAGGGCAATCAGCCCCAGCATTTT.

The chain is built from TRBV6-1 and TRBJ2-1, with D possibly TRBD2 on 6 matching bases. The CDR3 is made up of 14 amino acids. Between the trimmed V and J ends, which lost 3 bases and 4 bases, there was a span of 10 bases. Per germline, CDR1 MNHNS and CDR2 SASEGT. The CDR3 coding sequence is TGTGCCAGCAGTGACCGGGACTTTTACAATGAGCAGTTCTTC. The encoded protein is CASSDRDFYNEQFF.

The chain has TRBV19 and TRBJ2-3; 7 bases align to TRBD1. The trim removed 4 bases at V and 4 bases at J, leaving 5 bases unmatched. CDR1 and CDR2 (germline): LNHDA, SQIVND (reference sequence). The CDR3 extends over 14 amino acids. The CDR3 bases are TGTGCCAGTAGTACGGGACAGCGCCCAGATACGCAGTATTTT. As protein: CASSTGQRPDTQYF.

J is TRBJ2-1 and V is TRBV27, with 15 bases identical to TRBD2. CDR3 length: 18 amino acids. Germline V gene sequence: CDR1 MNHEY, CDR2 SMNVEV (reference sequence). Trimming removed 2 bases from V and 6 bases from J; junction bases left unmatched: 8. The CDR3: CASSLRGTSGRLVNEQFF. Written as DNA, the CDR3 is TGTGCCAGCAGTTTACGGGGGACTAGCGGGAGGTTGGTCAATGAGCAGTTCTTC.

This chain links TRBV5-1 with TRBJ2-3; D is possibly TRBD1 (8 bases). CDR3 size: 14 residues. With 3 bases removed from V and 4 bases from J, the gap between germline ends came to 12 bases. CDR1 and CDR2 from the germline V gene are SGHRS and YFSETQ. The chain's CDR3 is CASSSTGGADTQYF. CDR3 nucleotides: TGCGCCAGCAGCTCAACAGGGGGGGCAGATACGCAGTATTTT.

The rearrangement uses TRBV30 and TRBJ1-1; no firm D call. The CDR3 consists of 14 residues. V lost 0 bases, J lost 2 bases, and 10 bases lay in between. Germline CDR1 reads GTSNPN; CDR2 reads SVGIG (reference sequence). The CDR3 loop reads CAWSVGVGNTEAFF. CDR3 coding DNA: TGTGCCTGGAGTGTCGGGGTGGGAAACACTGAAGCTTTCTTT.

Remarks on this clone: At one end the junction does not follow the germline gene, possibly because of a read error. The chain couples TRBV12-3 or TRBV12-4 to TRBJ1-1; TRBD1 matches 9 bases. The CDR3 is 11 residues long. CDR3 sequence (DNA): TGTGCCAGCAGTTTCCGGGACAGGGAGCGGTTT. It encodes CASSFRDRERF.

The J gene is TRBJ2-1, the V gene TRBV6-5, with 8 bases identical to TRBD2. This CDR3 region has 15 residues. V shed 6 bases, J shed 0 bases, and the junction held 4 bases outside the gene matches. The germline V gene encodes CDR1 MNHEY and CDR2 SVGAGI. CDR3 bases: TGTGCCAGCAGCTCCGGGACTAGCTCCTACAATGAGCAGTTCTTC. Protein: CASSSGTSSYNEQFF.

In this sample, this clone turned up once. Germline and junction disagree at one end, which may indicate a read error. The chain links TRBV19 to TRBJ2-6, with 7 bases identical to TRBD1. The CDR3 sequence is 16 residues long. CDR1 LNHDA and CDR2 SQIVND come from the germline V gene (reference sequence). In DNA, the CDR3 is TGTGCCAGTAGTCCGGGACAGTCCTCTGGGGCCAACGTCCCGACTTTC. This encodes CASSPGQSSGANVPTF.

This sequence joins TRBV11-2 and TRBJ2-7; 8 bases match TRBD2. Trimming at V came to 1 base and at J to 5 bases, leaving 10 bases not matched to a gene. The CDR3 runs 16 residues. CDR1 and CDR2 from the germline V gene are SGHAT and FQNNGV. CDR3 sequence: CASSLVKSGRGNEQYF. The CDR3 DNA reads TGTGCCAGCAGCTTAGTGAAGAGCGGGAGAGGCAACGAGCAGTACTTC. The whole variable domain, filled in from reference TRBV11-2 and TRBJ2-7, reads EAGVAQSPRYKIIEKRQSVAFWCNPISGHATLYWYQQILGQGPKLLIQFQNNGVVDDSQLPKDRFSAERLKGVDSTLKIQPAKLEDSAVYLCASSLVKSGRGNEQYFGPGTRLTVT.

The chain combines TRBV11-3 with TRBJ2-2; perhaps TRBD2 as D (6 bases). V was pared by 0 bases and J by 4 bases, with 12 bases between. In germline, CDR1 is SGHNT, CDR2 YENEEA. The CDR3 is 16 amino acids. The CDR3 spells CASSLDRRGVTGELFF. The CDR3 DNA follows: TGTGCCAGCAGCTTAGATCGGAGGGGAGTCACCGGGGAGCTGTTTTTT.

V gene TRBV3-1 (or the pseudogene TRBV3-2) combines with J gene TRBJ2-7; the D gene is possibly TRBD1 (6 bases). CDR1 is LGHDT and CDR2 is YNNKEL in the germline V gene (reference sequence). This CDR3 region has 14 residues. Trimming pared 3 bases from V and 6 bases from J, leaving 15 bases between. The CDR3 here is CASSQRTGRGEQYF. CDR3 bases: TGTGCCAGCAGCCAGAGAACAGGGAGAGGCGAGCAGTACTTC.

The sample holds one count of this clone. This rearrangement joins TRBV30 to TRBJ2-1; D is undetermined. With 0 bases removed from V and 7 bases from J, the gap between germline ends came to 4 bases. The CDR3 length is 11 residues. Germline V CDR1 and CDR2: GTSNPN, SVGIG (reference sequence). The CDR3 sequence is CAWSVENEQFF. The CDR3 bases are TGTGCCTGGAGTGTCGAGAATGAGCAGTTCTTC.

The chain has TRBV6-5 and TRBJ1-2; 8 nucleotides agree with TRBD1. J lost 7 bases, V lost 4 bases, and 5 bases had no gene match. Germline V gene data show CDR1 as MNHEY and CDR2 as SVGAGI. CDR3 length: 13 residues. The CDR3 protein is CASSFLTGGGYTF. The CDR3 DNA follows: TGTGCCAGCAGTTTCCTTACAGGGGGTGGCTACACCTTC.

The chain couples TRBV7-9 to TRBJ2-1; the D gene is possibly TRBD2 (6 bases). Trimming stripped 11 bases from V and 8 bases from J, with 16 bases between. Germline CDR1 SEHNR, CDR2 FQNEAQ (reference sequence). CDR3 size: 12 residues. CDR3 sequence (DNA): TGTGCCTCCCAGGCGGGGAACGATGAGCAGTTCTTC. It encodes CASQAGNDEQFF.

The chain employs TRBV19 and TRBJ2-1; TRBD1 agrees at 7 bases. Unmatched junction bases numbered 2, after V lost 0 bases and J lost 9 bases. This CDR3 spans 13 amino acids. Germline CDR1 reads LNHDA; CDR2 reads SQIVND (reference sequence). The CDR3 loop is CASSIEGGGEQFF. The CDR3 DNA sequence: TGTGCCAGTAGTATAGAAGGGGGCGGTGAGCAGTTCTTC.

The CDR3 sequence is CATTLGVLNTDTQYF. The CDR3 coding sequence is TGTGCCACCACGTTAGGAGTCTTAAACACAGATACGCAGTATTTT. The rearrangement links TRBV6-5 to TRBJ2-3; D uncertain. The CDR3 totals 15 residues. The germline V and J ends were trimmed by 10 bases and 2 bases, with 19 bases remaining between them. CDR1 is MNHEY and CDR2 is SVGAGI in the germline V gene.

The chain carries TRBV7-9 and TRBJ2-3; 12 nucleotides line up with TRBD2. With V trimmed by 4 bases and J by 7 bases, 9 bases remained unmatched. This CDR3 spans 16 amino acids. Germline CDR1 reads SEHNR; CDR2 reads FQNEAQ (reference sequence). In DNA form, the CDR3 reads TGTGCCAGCAGCTCCCCGACTAGCGGGAGCGATTATACGCAGTATTTT. It translates to CASSSPTSGSDYTQYF.